These 14 T cell receptor beta chains were all obtained from the same sample, sequenced in a study of T cell clonality in common variable immunodeficiency (dated by TCRdb to about 2015). Preparation of the library involved the immunoSEQ multiplex PCR assay. TCRdb provides this immuneACCESS table in a form limited to in-frame rearrangements. Some clones are lacking; in checked studies, under half of them reflect an unresolved V gene, and why the rest are absent is not known. For this sample, around 45,000 clones appear and none is a singleton. The leading ten clones occupy approximately 0.68% of the sample. The sequencing input was peripheral blood mononuclear cells. The receptors derive from a person aged 18 to 70 in good health.

This clone was observed at least ten times. The read ends 3 residues before the CDR3 terminus; that terminus is restored from the germline J gene. This sequence joins TRBV18 and TRBJ1-5; D may be TRBD1 (5 bases). V was clipped by 2 bases and J by 7 bases, with 21 bases between them. CDR3 length: 17 residues. Germline V gene sequence: CDR1 KGHSH, CDR2 LQKENI. The DNA read from the CDR3 is TGTGCCAGCTCACCATCTCGAGGTCAGGGAGGTCAGCAGCCC. Its translation: CASSPSRGQGGQQP. In full, the CDR3 reads CASSPSRGQGGQQPQHF.

The sample holds many counts of this clone. The missing CDR3 end, 3 residues past where the read stops, is filled in from the germline J gene. This chain joins TRBV4-2 and TRBJ2-4; 10 positions agree with TRBD1. The trim removed 4 bases at V and 0 bases at J, leaving 9 bases unmatched. This CDR3 has 18 amino acids. CDR1 is LGHNA and CDR2 is YNFKEQ in the germline V gene. This chain's CDR3 is CASSLDRGRPLAKNIQYF. CDR3 bases read: TGTGCCAGCAGCCTCGACAGGGGGCGGCCCTTAGCCAAAAACATT.

This clone was counted many times. The read finishes 3 residues shy of the CDR3 end, and the germline J gene is used to complete it. The chain recombines TRBV2 with TRBJ1-1; 12 nucleotides match TRBD1. This CDR3 is 15 amino acids long. Germline V lookup: CDR1 SNHLY, CDR2 FYNNEI. The CDR3 loop is CASRQEEGQGARAFF. CDR3 bases read: TGTGCCAGCAGACAAGAGGAGGGACAGGGGGCCCGA.

This clone has at least ten counts. With the read ending 3 residues before the CDR3 end, the germline J gene is used to fill in that end. This chain joins TRBV19 and TRBJ1-2; 7 nucleotides agree with TRBD1. The CDR3 covers 13 residues. V lost 10 bases and J lost 3; bases outside the gene matches: 8. In germline, CDR1 is LNHDA, CDR2 SQIVND (reference sequence). CDR3 bases read: TGTGCCATCTCGGACAGGTCTGACTATGGC. It encodes CAISDRSDYG. The entire CDR3 protein reads CAISDRSDYGYTF. Based on the CDR3 plus reference TRBV19 and TRBJ1-2, the full variable domain is DGGITQSPKYLFRKEGQNVTLSCEQNLNHDAMYWYRQDPGQGLRLIYYSQIVNDFQKGDIAEGYSVSREKKESFPLTVTSAQKNPTAFYLCAISDRSDYGYTFGSGTRLTVV.

This clone was detected ten times or more. The read comes to an end 3 residues before the CDR3 does, leaving the germline J gene to fill in the end. This rearrangement joins TRBV11-3 to TRBJ2-2, with 9 bases lining up with TRBD1. CDR3 size: 14 residues. The J segment lost 6 bases and the V segment lost 5 bases, leaving 4 bases of the junction unmatched. From germline, CDR1 is SGHNT and CDR2 YENEEA. The covered CDR3 bases are TGTGCCAGCAGCCCACGACAGGGGGCCGGGGAG. As protein: CASSPRQGAGE. The whole CDR3 protein reads CASSPRQGAGELFF.

Regarding this clone: The read terminates 3 residues ahead of where the CDR3 ends, so the germline J gene completes it. The rearrangement joins TRBV30 to TRBJ2-4, with 7 nucleotides matching TRBD1. This CDR3 comprises 14 residues. Germline CDR1 reads GTSNPN; CDR2 reads SVGIG (reference sequence). The CDR3 bases that were read are TGTGCCTGGAGAGCCCAGGGGGTTGTCTATGGT. This gives the protein CAWRAQGVVYG. From start to end, the CDR3 is CAWRAQGVVYGQYF.

This clone appeared many times. The DNA ends 3 residues before the CDR3 does, and the rest of the CDR3 is filled in from the germline J gene. The genes are TRBV20-1 and TRBJ2-7, with 8 bases that match TRBD1. The CDR3 consists of 14 residues. Germline CDR1 reads DFQATT; CDR2 reads SNEGSKA (reference sequence). Losses at the gene ends were 2 bases for V and 4 bases for J; bases not matched to a gene: 7. CDR3 DNA, as far as it was read: TGCAGTGCTAGACTGGGACAGGAAAATTACGAG. Its translation: CSARLGQENYE. The complete CDR3 sequence is CSARLGQENYEQYF.

In its sample, this clone was seen many times. The CDR3 extends 3 residues past the end of the read, so its final part is completed from the germline J gene. This chain joins TRBV15 and TRBJ1-2, with 9 positions matching TRBD1. V was clipped by 5 bases and J by 1 base; unmatched bases: 5. This CDR3 has 15 residues. Germline V gene data show CDR1 as LNHNV and CDR2 as YYDKDF (reference sequence). The CDR3 region is CATSRQGDYNYGYTF. CDR3 DNA, as far as it was read: TGTGCCACCAGCCGACAGGGGGATTATAACTATGGC.

This clone was observed at least ten times. Coverage ceases 3 residues before the CDR3 finishes, and the germline J gene fills in the end. This chain joins TRBV7-9 and TRBJ2-5; 12 nucleotides align to TRBD1. Per the germline V gene, CDR1 is SEHNR and CDR2 is FQNEAQ (reference sequence). Losses at the gene ends were 4 bases for V and 5 bases for J; bases not matched to a gene: 5. The CDR3 covers 15 residues. The CDR3 here is CASSSPGQGAETQYF. The CDR3 DNA, read in part, is TGTGCCAGCAGCTCTCCGGGACAGGGGGCCGAGACC.

This clone has only a few counts. The read falls 3 residues short of the CDR3 end, and the missing part is taken from the germline J gene. Other DNA sequences in this specimen translate into the identical CDR3. The chain is built from TRBV18 and TRBJ2-1; TRBD2 agrees at 8 bases. The ends lost 6 bases at V and 8 bases at J; junction bases unmatched: 15. This CDR3 comprises 16 residues. CDR1 is KGHSH and CDR2 is LQKENI in the germline V gene. The CDR3 protein is CASSPARVGGADEQFF. CDR3 bases read: TGTGCCAGCTCGCCAGCTCGGGTCGGGGGGGCGGATGAG.

This clone came up many times. The observed sequence ends 3 residues before the CDR3 terminus, with the missing tail filled in from the germline J gene. This chain links TRBV6-1 with TRBJ2-5; no clear D gene. V was pared by 0 bases and J by 4 bases, with 3 bases between. CDR3 size: 12 residues. Germline loops: CDR1 MNHNS, CDR2 SASEGT. CDR3 protein: CASSEARETQYF. The CDR3 bases that were read are TGTGCCAGCAGTGAAGCTAGAGAGACC.

This clone was counted many times. The sequenced part of the CDR3 DNA is TGCAGTGCTAGAGCGGGGGGCCTTAACACCGGGGAG. It translates to CSARAGGLNTGE. The entire CDR3 reads CSARAGGLNTGELFF. The gene calls are TRBV20-1 and TRBJ2-2, with a tentative D call TRBD2 (7 bases). The read ends 3 residues early relative to the CDR3; the germline J gene fills the gap. This CDR3 has 15 amino acids. Germline CDR1 is DFQATT and CDR2 is SNEGSKA (reference sequence). The V end was cut by 1 base, the J end by 2 bases, with 11 bases between.

This clone was recorded many times. The CDR3 end falls 3 residues outside the read, so it is completed with the germline J gene. The chain couples TRBV6-2 or TRBV6-3 to TRBJ1-1; D unclear. V was cut by 2 bases and J by 4 bases, with 11 bases left in between. Germline lookup yields CDR1 MNHEY and CDR2 SVGEGT. This CDR3 has 14 amino acids. CDR3 bases read: TGTGCCAGCAGTTACCGGGGTGAGAGCACTGAA. Translation gives CASSYRGESTE. The CDR3, in full, reads CASSYRGESTEAFF.

This clone was seen repeatedly, ten times or more. The sequence runs out 3 residues before the end of the CDR3; the remainder is reconstructed from the germline J gene. The rearrangement joins TRBV19 to TRBJ1-6; tentative D call: TRBD1 (5 bases). The CDR3 covers 13 residues. V shed 6 bases and J shed 4 bases, with 7 bases lying between them. Germline CDR1 LNHDA, CDR2 SQIVND (reference sequence). The CDR3 region is CASRTAYNSPLHF. The sequenced CDR3 bases are TGTGCCAGTAGGACAGCGTATAATTCACCC.